The 17 T cell receptor beta chains presented below share a single source sample, sequenced in a study of T cells after yellow fever vaccination. TCRdb re-analysed the 5' RACE reads in MiXCR, keeping a single row per CDR3 protein. The sample includes a few hundred thousand distinct CDR3 sequences, 8.7% of them seen just once. Sample: PBMCs, taken on the day of the first yellow fever vaccination. These receptor sequences come from a man younger than 35 who received the YFV17D yellow fever vaccine.

V and J are TRBV9 and TRBJ2-5; D gene unclear. CDR1 SGDLS and CDR2 YYNGEE come from the germline V gene. This CDR3 has 13 residues. V was trimmed by 5 bases and J by 2 bases, leaving 10 bases between them. In DNA, the CDR3 is TGTGCCAGCAGTCCCGAGATACAAGAGACCCAGTACTTC. This translates into CASSPEIQETQYF.

Regarding this clonotype: A much more abundant neighbour one base away suggests this may be a read error. The V and J genes are TRBV10-3 and TRBJ2-1; D may be TRBD2 (5 bases). The CDR3 is made up of 19 amino acids. Germline V gene data show CDR1 as ENHRY and CDR2 as SYGVKD. V lost 5 bases and J 0 bases, leaving 23 bases between the germline ends. CDR3 amino acids: CAISRLGRYERSSYNEQFF. CDR3 nucleotides: TGTGCCATCAGTCGGCTCGGCCGCTATGAGCGGAGCTCCTACAATGAGCAGTTCTTC.

This chain links TRBV6-1 with TRBJ1-6, with a tentative D call TRBD1 (5 bases). The CDR3 is 15 residues long. Germline V lookup: CDR1 MNHNS, CDR2 SASEGT. Trimming removed 2 bases from V and 7 bases from J, with 12 bases in between. CDR3 loop: CASSERRGGNSPLHF. The CDR3 DNA sequence: TGTGCCAGCAGTGAACGTAGGGGAGGAAATTCACCCCTCCACTTT.

The table lists this clonotype with many counts. V usage is TRBV7-9 and J usage is TRBJ2-7; 8 nucleotides line up with TRBD1. The CDR3 covers 15 residues. The trim removed 5 bases at V and 6 bases at J, leaving 12 bases unmatched. Germline loops: CDR1 SEHNR, CDR2 FQNEAQ (reference sequence). The CDR3 protein is CASSPGPDRGGEQYF. Written as DNA, the CDR3 is TGTGCCAGCAGCCCCGGGCCCGACAGGGGAGGCGAGCAGTACTTC.

This clonotype was seen only a few times. V gene TRBV2 combines with J gene TRBJ2-6; D gene uncertain. V was pared by 8 bases and J by 5 bases, with 7 bases between. The CDR3 contains 12 residues. Germline loops: CDR1 SNHLY, CDR2 FYNNEI. The CDR3 DNA reads TGTGCCAGCGGGAACAGGGCCAACGTCCTGACTTTC. Its translation is CASGNRANVLTF.

The table lists this clonotype with many counts. The gene calls are TRBV27 and TRBJ1-5; D is undetermined. This CDR3 spans 13 amino acids. Germline V gives CDR1 MNHEY, CDR2 SMNVEV (reference sequence). Trimming cost V 5 bases and J 11 bases, with 16 bases left between them. The CDR3 loop is CASSPQSFGTQHF. CDR3 in DNA: TGTGCCAGCAGTCCCCAGTCCTTCGGGACCCAGCATTTT.

V gene TRBV7-3 combines with J gene TRBJ1-6; 10 bases are shared with TRBD1. Germline V gene sequence: CDR1 SGHTA, CDR2 FQGTGA. With 4 bases clipped from V and 10 bases from J, the junction kept 7 bases outside the gene matches. CDR3 size: 15 residues. CDR3 sequence: CASSSTGTGESPLHF. CDR3 DNA sequence: TGTGCCAGCAGCTCTACCGGGACAGGGGAATCACCCCTCCACTTT.

The V and J genes are TRBV5-5 and TRBJ1-6; 9 positions match TRBD1. V was clipped by 3 bases and J by 8 bases; unmatched bases: 12. Germline V gene data show CDR1 as SGHKS and CDR2 as YYEKEE (reference sequence). The CDR3 runs 17 residues. CDR3 coding DNA: TGTGCCAGCAGCTCTTCCCCCCGGGGACAGGGTTATTCACCCCTCCACTTT. This gives the protein CASSSSPRGQGYSPLHF.

This clonotype was seen many times. V is TRBV3-1 and J is TRBJ2-1; D possibly uses TRBD1 or TRBD2 (5 bases each). V lost 0 bases and J 8 bases, leaving 11 bases between the germline ends. CDR3 length equals 14 residues. Germline CDR1 reads LGHDT; CDR2 reads YNNKEL (reference sequence). The CDR3 sequence: CASSQDPGTHEQFF. CDR3 nucleotides: TGTGCCAGCAGCCAAGATCCCGGGACCCATGAGCAGTTCTTC.

This chain links TRBV29-1 with TRBJ2-5; weak D call: TRBD1 (7 bases). Looked up from germline, CDR1 is SQVTM and CDR2 is ANQGSEA. V was clipped by 6 bases and J by 5 bases, with 13 bases between them. This CDR3 has 12 amino acids. CDR3 nucleotides: TGCAGCGTGGCAGGGGGGACGGAGACCCAGTACTTC. This sequence encodes CSVAGGTETQYF.

This clonotype was picked up many times. This chain uses TRBV30 with TRBJ2-5; the D is unclear. V lost 2 bases, J lost 5 bases, and 12 bases lay in between. The germline CDR1 and CDR2 sequences are GTSNPN and SVGIG (reference sequence). CDR3 size: 13 residues. In nucleotides, the CDR3 is TGTGCCTGGAGTAAGGGCCTCCCGGAGACCCAGTACTTC. As protein: CAWSKGLPETQYF.

The V call is TRBV5-5, the J call TRBJ2-5; perhaps TRBD2 as D (5 bases). This CDR3 spans 16 amino acids. The V end lost 6 bases, the J end lost 2 bases, and 20 bases lay between the germline ends. CDR1 is SGHKS and CDR2 is YYEKEE in the germline V gene (reference sequence). CDR3 sequence reads: CASNGISRLIQETQYF. The CDR3 DNA reads TGTGCCAGCAACGGGATATCTAGACTCATTCAAGAGACCCAGTACTTC.

About this clonotype: This may stem from a read error, because a much larger clone lies one nucleotide away. CDR3 in amino acids: CASSDSSGSYNEQFF. In DNA, the CDR3 is TGTGCCAGCAGTGACTCTAGCGGCTCCTACAATGAGCAGTTCTTC. The chain combines TRBV6-4 with TRBJ2-1; a weak D match, TRBD2 (6 bases). Trimming removed 0 bases from V and 0 bases from J, with 6 bases in between. This CDR3 is built from 15 residues. The germline V gene has CDR1 MRHNA and CDR2 SNTAGT.

This clonotype was recorded a few times. The chain employs TRBV7-9 and TRBJ1-3; tentative D call: TRBD1 (5 bases). V was trimmed by 6 bases and J by 2 bases, leaving 11 bases between them. The CDR3 totals 14 residues. Germline CDR1 SEHNR, CDR2 FQNEAQ (reference sequence). CDR3 in amino acids: CASSHSGTGNTIYF. CDR3 coding DNA: TGTGCCAGCAGTCACTCAGGGACTGGAAACACCATATATTTT.

This clonotype was observed at least ten times. This rearrangement joins TRBV7-9 to TRBJ1-5, with D perhaps matching TRBD1 (5 bases). There are 14 residues in the CDR3. V lost 3 bases to trimming and J lost 7 bases, with 13 bases between them. Germline assignment: CDR1 SEHNR and CDR2 FQNEAQ (reference sequence). DNA of the CDR3: TGTGCCAGCAGCTTTACAGGCGCCGGGCAGCCCCAGCATTTT. Amino acids: CASSFTGAGQPQHF.

Only a few counts were recorded for this clonotype. This chain uses TRBV10-3 with TRBJ2-3; 11 bases match TRBD1. Germline values: CDR1 ENHRY, CDR2 SYGVKD. V trimming: 5 bases; J trimming: 5 bases; junction bases outside the gene matches: 6. The CDR3 is 15 residues long. The CDR3 here is CAISPDRGHIDTQYF. CDR3 DNA sequence: TGTGCCATCAGTCCGGACAGGGGGCATATAGATACGCAGTATTTT.

This clonotype was seen only a few times. The chain links TRBV6-5 to TRBJ1-2, with 9 bases aligning to TRBD1. Trimming cost V 2 bases and J 8 bases; bases outside gene matches: 9. CDR1 and CDR2 (germline): MNHEY, SVGAGI. The CDR3 covers 15 residues. The CDR3 reads CASSYGLQGAWGYTF. CDR3 in DNA: TGTGCCAGCAGTTACGGCTTACAGGGGGCTTGGGGCTACACCTTC.